What follows is one TCR beta chain and its context. Its antigen is not identified. These data are taken from a study of T cells expressing NK-cell markers. Study observations and caveats: Evidence did not settle whether expanded NKG2C+ T cell clones targeted HCMV.

CDR3 length equals 15 residues. Germline V gene data show CDR1 as SQVTM and CDR2 as ANQGSEA. TCRdb reprocessed the 5' RACE reads; each CDR3 protein has one entry and no DNA is given. This sample's clone table lists about 260,000 distinct CDR3 sequences. This sequence was found in a woman aged 18-70 years in good health. The sequenced material came from blood T cells: a sorted CD56 or NKG2C T cell subset, CD4+ or CD8+ T cells, or bulk PBMC T cells (not recorded which). The gene calls are TRBV29-1 and TRBJ1-1; TCRdb outputs TRBD1, but without DNA this stays unchecked. The CDR3 sequence: CSVEGSGTGQGRAFF.